The sequence of this T cell receptor beta chain was determined in a study of blood T cell repertoires in COVID-19. Study-wide background: Sites across the United States, Italy and Spain contributed samples from acute and convalescent COVID-19.

In its sample, this clone was seen once. Under the authors' procedure: How many nucleated cells were present was estimated from reference gene primer amplification. Sequenced by immunoSEQ multiplex PCR; TCRdb stores in-frame clones only, minus some. V and J calls and clone size are copied from that table; D and trimming were computed from the DNA. The table includes around 200,000 clones, approximately 91% detected once. The germline V and J ends were trimmed by 5 bases and 9 bases, with 20 bases remaining between them. This CDR3 has 14 residues. CDR1 LNHNV and CDR2 YYDKDF come from the germline V gene (reference sequence).

The chain combines TRBV15 with TRBJ2-7; weak D call: TRBD2 (6 bases). This sequence was found in a woman aged 18-30 years who had recovered from COVID-19. Sequencing was carried out using PBMCs or T cells enriched from blood (not recorded which). The CDR3 loop is CATSLAGAGSGQYF. CDR3 DNA sequence: TGTGCCACCAGCCTGGCGGGCGCCGGGAGCGGGCAGTACTTC.